This is a list of T cell receptor beta chains from one sample in a study of radiotherapy plus CTLA-4 blockade in lung cancer. Profiling relied on immunoSEQ multiplex PCR, and the TCRdb table lists in-frame clones only, not all of them. The profile shows some 90,000 clones, under 85% of them singletons. This material consisted of peripheral blood, taken from a patient treated with radiotherapy plus ipilimumab. The receptors were sampled from a human donor with non-small cell lung cancer who had stable disease on radiotherapy plus ipilimumab. Both conserved end residues are part of each CDR3. Fields, in order: V gene, D gene, J gene, clone size, CDR3 protein, CDR3 DNA. The D gene is left open where the match is weak. Part of the rows lack a size; the others show once, few, many or a class for expanded clones.

>TRBV19|.|TRBJ1-5|.
CASSIGARFRGNQPQHF
TGTGCCAGTAGTATAGGTGCAAGGTTTCGTGGCAATCAGCCCCAGCATTTT
>TRBV28|.|TRBJ1-2|.
CASRPRDYGYTF
TGTGCCAGCCGGCCCCGGGACTATGGCTACACCTTC
>TRBV18|TRBD1|TRBJ2-5|once
CASSPGTEETQYF
TGTGCCAGCTCACCTGGGACAGAAGAGACCCAGTACTTC
>TRBV4-1|.|TRBJ1-1|.
CASSQDDRSTEAFF
TGCGCCAGCAGCCAAGACGACAGATCCACTGAAGCTTTCTTT
>TRBV7-2|TRBD2|TRBJ2-1|.
CASSHSGGISYNEQFF
TGTGCCAGCAGTCATAGCGGGGGGATCTCCTACAATGAGCAGTTCTTC
>TRBV30|.|TRBJ1-2|.
CAWSGQSRNYGYTF
TGTGCCTGGAGCGGACAGTCCCGAAACTATGGCTACACCTTC
>TRBV29-1|TRBD1|TRBJ2-1|.
CSVESPTGTGGDEQFF
TGCAGCGTTGAGTCCCCCACCGGGACAGGGGGCGATGAGCAGTTCTTC
>TRBV15|.|TRBJ2-3|.
CATSSGGGISTDTQYF
TGTGCCACCAGCAGCGGAGGCGGGATTAGCACAGATACGCAGTATTTT
>TRBV2|.|TRBJ1-3|.
CASSDGQIISGNTIYF
TGTGCCAGCAGTGATGGGCAGATTATTTCTGGAAACACCATATATTTT
>TRBV4-1|TRBD1|TRBJ1-4|.
CASALYSGTGDEKLFF
TGCGCCAGCGCCTTATACTCCGGGACAGGGGATGAAAAACTGTTTTTT
>TRBV9|.|TRBJ1-3|.
CASSVDPGTPGNTIYF
TGTGCCAGCAGCGTAGACCCCGGGACCCCTGGAAACACCATATATTTT
>TRBV5-4|.|TRBJ1-2|once
CASSQREVGYGYTF
TGTGCCAGCAGCCAGAGGGAGGTGGGCTATGGCTACACCTTC
>TRBV28|.|TRBJ1-2|once
CASSLARARPYGYTF
TGTGCCAGCAGTTTAGCGAGGGCGCGGCCCTATGGCTACACCTTC
>TRBV5-1|.|TRBJ2-2|.
CASSQTGTGELFF
TGCGCCAGCAGCCAAACAGGGACCGGGGAGCTGTTTTTT
>TRBV9|TRBD2|TRBJ2-7|.
CASSVAPTGLAVDDEQYF
TGTGCCAGCAGCGTAGCGCCCACGGGACTAGCGGTTGATGACGAGCAGTACTTC
>TRBV7-3|TRBD1|TRBJ1-6|.
CASSLTGTGGSPLHF
TGTGCCAGCAGCCTCACCGGGACAGGGGGATCACCCCTCCACTTT
>TRBV6-6|TRBD2|TRBJ2-7|once
CASSRSGVSSYEQYF
TGTGCCAGCAGTAGAAGCGGGGTGAGCTCCTACGAGCAGTACTTC
>TRBV27|TRBD1|TRBJ2-1|.
CASTEPGTGAHNEQFF
TGTGCCAGCACCGAACCCGGGACAGGGGCTCACAATGAGCAGTTCTTC
>TRBV6-4|.|TRBJ1-2|.
CASRDKTLGYTF
TGTGCCAGCAGGGACAAAACTCTTGGCTACACCTTC
>TRBV9|TRBD2|TRBJ2-3|few
CASTPRIAGGPMADTQYF
TGTGCCAGCACCCCTAGGATAGCGGGAGGGCCAATGGCAGATACGCAGTATTTT
>TRBV5-1|TRBD1|TRBJ1-6|.
CASMPGQGNSPLHF
TGCGCCAGCATGCCGGGACAGGGCAATTCACCCCTCCACTTT
>TRBV9|.|TRBJ2-5|.
CASSVGSIYQETQYF
TGTGCCAGCAGCGTAGGTTCGATTTACCAAGAGACCCAGTACTTC
>TRBV19|TRBD1|TRBJ1-1|.
CASSPQGAYTEAFF
TGTGCCAGTAGTCCACAGGGGGCTTACACTGAAGCTTTCTTT
>TRBV9|TRBD2|TRBJ2-1|.
CASSLSGRALNEQFF
TGTGCCAGCAGCCTTAGCGGGAGGGCCCTTAATGAGCAGTTCTTC
>TRBV6-1|.|TRBJ2-4|.
CASSARQQLAKNIQYF
TGTGCCAGCAGTGCCCGACAGCAACTAGCCAAAAACATTCAGTACTTC
>TRBV7-6|.|TRBJ2-5|.
CASSSYSGLGGETQYF
TGTGCCAGCAGCTCCTACTCAGGACTAGGGGGAGAGACCCAGTACTTC
>TRBV7-2|TRBD1|TRBJ2-3|.
CASSLNLHRGTDTQYF
TGTGCCAGCAGCTTAAATCTCCACAGGGGAACAGATACGCAGTATTTT
>TRBV18|.|TRBJ1-1|once
CASSPRSPGGLEAFF
TGTGCCAGCTCACCACGCTCCCCCGGAGGGCTTGAAGCTTTCTTT
>TRBV19|TRBD1|TRBJ2-7|.
CASSTGTAAYEQYF
TGTGCCAGTAGTACCGGGACAGCAGCCTACGAGCAGTACTTC